The T cell receptor (beta chain) under discussion was sequenced for a study of PD-1 blockade in classical Hodgkin lymphoma (dated by TCRdb to the early 2020s). Study-wide context: Nivolumab dosing was 3 mg/kg intravenously every 2 weeks, continuing until either disease progression or unacceptable toxicity. To define a peripheral blood immune signature of response to PD-1 blockade in classical Hodgkin lymphoma, the study combined TCR beta sequencing with CyTOF.

Genomic DNA was extracted with the Qiagen DNeasy kit from unsorted PBMCs and from negatively selected CD4+ and CD8+ fractions. TCR beta CDR3 regions were subjected to amplification by immunoSEQ multiplex PCR with primers that anneal to V and J segments. A synthetic immune receptor repertoire was used to minimize amplification bias, and any remaining bias was removed computationally after sequencing. In the source study's methods: Repertoire diversity was quantified as the Shannon entropy index using custom Python scripts. Unsorted, CD4+ and CD8+ repertoires were analyzed separately, except for combined analyses in which CD4+ and CD8+ sequences were merged in silico. Clonal expansion was defined as at least a 2-fold frequency increase after treatment relative to C1D1, with a pseudocount of 0.5 for undetected baseline clones. Singleton clones were defined as clones with 0 or 1 copy at C1D1, and non-singleton clones were defined as clones with 2 or more copies. Clones expanded in unsorted samples were labelled as CD4+, CD8+ or unknown by matching protein sequences in sorted samples from the same patient. Wilcoxon tests on paired samples were used to test changes in diversity from C1D1 to C4D1. Here the immuneACCESS table is served through TCRdb, limited to in-frame sequences with V and J called. Missing clones are a known gap in these copies; in checked studies unresolved V genes cover under half, and the rest lacks a known reason. That table gives V, J and clone size, and the DNA gave D and trimming. The sample records roughly 150,000 clones, approximately 81% of which are singletons. The leading ten clones occupy 7.5% to 10% of the sample.

V and J lose 3 bases and 5 bases, and a span of 2 bases separates them. Based on the germline V gene, the CDR1 and CDR2 sequences are MDHEN and SYDVKM. The CDR3 holds 10 amino acids from the cysteine to the phenylalanine. Solely the CDR3 DNA is kept, with 30 bases framed from the first base. Remarks on this clone: Its cognate antigen has yet to be identified. Base qualities are missing; no much larger clone stands one base away.

The investigation overall reported the following: Baseline TCR diversity was reported as lower in newly diagnosed patients than in healthy donors, and lower still in relapsed/refractory patients. Only a single clinical trial cohort was studied, and what caused the repertoire differences, possibly disease activity or prior therapy, remained undefined. Trial patients with a complete response had baseline diversity similar to that of newly diagnosed patients, while partial responders and progressors had significantly lower diversity. Patients starting nivolumab less than 1 year after ASCT had lower diversity and were excluded from later analyses to avoid confounding by immune reconstitution. A significant rise by C4D1 was seen in CD4+ but not CD8+ TCR diversity (p=0.0027 vs p=0.16), with the rise being most apparent in complete responders (p=0.02).

The sample's time point, from its label and the paper: cycle 2 day 1 (C2D1) of nivolumab. Every trial patient had relapsed following autologous stem cell transplantation, and prior brentuximab vedotin exposure was what differed among cohorts A, B and C. The trial cohort was composed of about 53 patients with relapsed/refractory classical Hodgkin lymphoma, for whom complete response, partial response or progressive disease was recorded as best overall response. In the multi-cohort phase II CheckMate 205 trial, trial patients received single-agent nivolumab. An independent review committee assessed best overall response using the 2007 International Working Group response criteria. Trial PBMCs were collected just before the start of nivolumab (C1D1) and during therapy at cycle 2 day 1 and cycle 4 day 1. After peripheral blood was drawn into 8 mL Vacutainer Cell Preparation Tubes, PBMCs were isolated by centrifugation and then cryopreserved.

The source was peripheral blood mononuclear cells (PBMCs), collected before the second cycle of nivolumab. The rearranged chain carries TRBV28 and TRBJ2-7; too little of a D gene remains to name it. This sequence was found in a human donor with classical Hodgkin lymphoma. The CDR3 region: CASSLNEQYF. The sequence in DNA is TGTGCCAGCAGTTTGAACGAGCAGTACTTC.